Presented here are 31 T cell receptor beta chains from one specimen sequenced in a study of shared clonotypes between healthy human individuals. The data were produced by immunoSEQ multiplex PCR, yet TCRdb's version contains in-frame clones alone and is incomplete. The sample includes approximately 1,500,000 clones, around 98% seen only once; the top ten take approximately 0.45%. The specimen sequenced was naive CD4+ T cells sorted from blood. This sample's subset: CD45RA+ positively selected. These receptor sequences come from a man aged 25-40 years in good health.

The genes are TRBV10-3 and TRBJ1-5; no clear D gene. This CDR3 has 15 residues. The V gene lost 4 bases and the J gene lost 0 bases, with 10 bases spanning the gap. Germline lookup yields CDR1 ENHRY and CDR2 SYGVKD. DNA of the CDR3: TGTGCCATCAGTGCATCGGGAGATAGCAATCAGCCCCAGCATTTT. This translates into CAISASGDSNQPQHF.

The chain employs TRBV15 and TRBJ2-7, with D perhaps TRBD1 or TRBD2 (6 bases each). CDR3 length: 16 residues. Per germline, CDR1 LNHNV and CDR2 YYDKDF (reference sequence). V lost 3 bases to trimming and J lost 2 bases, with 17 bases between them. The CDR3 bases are TGTGCCACCAGCAGGGAAGGGGGGACCGCAACCTACGAGCAGTACTTC. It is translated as CATSREGGTATYEQYF.

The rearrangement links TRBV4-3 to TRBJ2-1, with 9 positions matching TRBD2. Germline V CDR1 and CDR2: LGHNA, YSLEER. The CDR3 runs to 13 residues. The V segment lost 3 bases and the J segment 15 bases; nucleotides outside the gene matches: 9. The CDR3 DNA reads TGCGCCAGCAGCCAGGAGTTAGCGGGAGCTCTGTTCTTC. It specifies CASSQELAGALFF.

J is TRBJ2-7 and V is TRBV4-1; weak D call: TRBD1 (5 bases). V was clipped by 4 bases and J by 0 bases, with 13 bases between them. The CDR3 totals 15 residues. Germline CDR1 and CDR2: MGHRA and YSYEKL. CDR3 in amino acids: CASSRGHSSSYEQYF. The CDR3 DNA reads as TGCGCCAGCAGCCGCGGACACTCCAGCTCCTACGAGCAGTACTTC.

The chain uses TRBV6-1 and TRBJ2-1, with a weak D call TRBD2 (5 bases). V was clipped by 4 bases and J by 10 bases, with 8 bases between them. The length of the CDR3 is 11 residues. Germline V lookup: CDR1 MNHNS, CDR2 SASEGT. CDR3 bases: TGTGCCAGCAGTGTTTCTAGCGAGCAGTTCTTC. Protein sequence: CASSVSSEQFF.

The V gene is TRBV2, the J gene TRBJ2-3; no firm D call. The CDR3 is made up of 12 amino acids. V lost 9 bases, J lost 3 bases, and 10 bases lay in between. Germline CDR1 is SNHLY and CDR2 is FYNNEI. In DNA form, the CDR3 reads TGTGCCAGTCAAGTGGGTACAGATACGCAGTATTTT. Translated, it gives CASQVGTDTQYF.

The CDR3 DNA reads TGCGCCAGCAGCTTGGGGGACAGGGACTCTGGAAACACCATATATTTT. Translation gives CASSLGDRDSGNTIYF. The V gene is TRBV5-1, the J gene TRBJ1-3, with 9 bases aligning to TRBD1. In germline, CDR1 is SGHRS, CDR2 YFSETQ. This CDR3 is built from 16 residues. J gave up 0 bases and V 0 bases, and 1 base lay outside the gene matches.

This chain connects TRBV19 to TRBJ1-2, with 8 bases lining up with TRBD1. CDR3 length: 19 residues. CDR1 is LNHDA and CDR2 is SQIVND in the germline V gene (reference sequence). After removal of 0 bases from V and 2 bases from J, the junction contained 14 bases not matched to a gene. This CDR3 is CASSIELRASRGHNYGYTF. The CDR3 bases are TGTGCCAGTAGTATAGAGCTTCGGGCCAGCAGGGGGCACAACTATGGCTACACCTTC.

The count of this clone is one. The CDR3 DNA sequence: TGTGCCAGCAGCATCTACCAGGGACTAGCAAGAGATACGCAGTATTTT. Translation gives CASSIYQGLARDTQYF. The chain recombines TRBV21-1 with TRBJ2-3; the tabulated D call, TRBD2, remains unverified against the DNA. TRBV21-1 is a listed pseudogene. CDR3 length: 16 residues.

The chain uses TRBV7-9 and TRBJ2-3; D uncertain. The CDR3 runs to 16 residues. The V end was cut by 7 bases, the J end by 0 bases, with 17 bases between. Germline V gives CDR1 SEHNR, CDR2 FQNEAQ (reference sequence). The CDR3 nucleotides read TGTGCCAGCACCCCAAGGCTGGAAGCTAGCACAGATACGCAGTATTTT. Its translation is CASTPRLEASTDTQYF.

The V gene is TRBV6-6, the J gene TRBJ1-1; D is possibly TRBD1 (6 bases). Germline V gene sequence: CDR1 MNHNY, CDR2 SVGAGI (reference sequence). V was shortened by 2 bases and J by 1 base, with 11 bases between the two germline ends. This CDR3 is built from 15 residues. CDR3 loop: CASSYSGQTNTEAFF. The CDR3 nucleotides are TGTGCCAGCAGTTACAGCGGACAGACGAACACTGAAGCTTTCTTT.

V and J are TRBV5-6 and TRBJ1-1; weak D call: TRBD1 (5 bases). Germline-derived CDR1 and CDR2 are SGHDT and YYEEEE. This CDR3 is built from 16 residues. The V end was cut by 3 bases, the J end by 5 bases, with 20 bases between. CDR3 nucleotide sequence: TGTGCCAGCAGCTCACGGCCGGGACGGGACTTTACTGAAGCTTTCTTT. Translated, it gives CASSSRPGRDFTEAFF.

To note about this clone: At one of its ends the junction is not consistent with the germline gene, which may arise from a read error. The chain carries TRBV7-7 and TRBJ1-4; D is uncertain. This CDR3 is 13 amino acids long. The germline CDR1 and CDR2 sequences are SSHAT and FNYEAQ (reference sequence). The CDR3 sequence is CASSPRRNEKLFF. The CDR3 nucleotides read TGTGCTAGCAGCCCCCGGCGGAATGAAAAACTGTTTTTT.

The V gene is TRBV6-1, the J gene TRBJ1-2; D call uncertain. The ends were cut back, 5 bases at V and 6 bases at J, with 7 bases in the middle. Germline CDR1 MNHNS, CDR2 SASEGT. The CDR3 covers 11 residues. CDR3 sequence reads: CASSYPDGYTF. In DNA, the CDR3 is TGTGCCAGCAGTTACCCAGATGGCTACACCTTC.

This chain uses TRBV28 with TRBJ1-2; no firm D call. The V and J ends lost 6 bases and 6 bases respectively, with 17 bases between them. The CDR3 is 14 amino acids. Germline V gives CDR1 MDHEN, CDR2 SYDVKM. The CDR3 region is CASSLRVARDGYTF. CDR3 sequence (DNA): TGTGCCAGCAGCCTACGGGTCGCCCGGGATGGCTACACCTTC.

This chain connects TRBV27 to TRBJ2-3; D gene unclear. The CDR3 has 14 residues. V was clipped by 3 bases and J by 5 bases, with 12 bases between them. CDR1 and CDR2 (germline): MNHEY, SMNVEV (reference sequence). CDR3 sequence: CASSFYSAGDTQYF. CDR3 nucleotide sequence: TGTGCCAGCAGTTTTTATTCGGCAGGAGATACGCAGTATTTT.

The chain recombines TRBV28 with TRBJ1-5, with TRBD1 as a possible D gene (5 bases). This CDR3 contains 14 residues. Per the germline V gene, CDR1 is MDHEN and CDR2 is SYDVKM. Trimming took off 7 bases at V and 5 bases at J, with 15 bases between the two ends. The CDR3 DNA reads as TGTGCCAGCATCAGCGCAGGGAGGTATCAGCCCCAGCATTTT. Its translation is CASISAGRYQPQHF.

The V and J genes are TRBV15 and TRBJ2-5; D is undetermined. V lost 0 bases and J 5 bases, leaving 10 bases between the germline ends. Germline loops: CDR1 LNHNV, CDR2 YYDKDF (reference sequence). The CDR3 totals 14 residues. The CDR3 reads CATSRDPGAETQYF. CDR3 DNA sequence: TGTGCCACCAGCAGAGATCCCGGCGCGGAGACCCAGTACTTC.

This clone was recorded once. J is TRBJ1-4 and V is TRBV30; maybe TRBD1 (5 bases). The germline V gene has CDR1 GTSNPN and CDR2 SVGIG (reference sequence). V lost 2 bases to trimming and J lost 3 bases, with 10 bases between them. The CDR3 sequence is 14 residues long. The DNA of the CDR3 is TGTGCCTGGAGTACAGGAGCGGCTAATGAAAAACTGTTTTTT. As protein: CAWSTGAANEKLFF.

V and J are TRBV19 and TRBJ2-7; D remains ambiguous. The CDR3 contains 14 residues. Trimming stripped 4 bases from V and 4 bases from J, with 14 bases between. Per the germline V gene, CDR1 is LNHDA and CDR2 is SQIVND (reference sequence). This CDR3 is CASSTRRVPYEQYF. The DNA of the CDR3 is TGTGCCAGTAGTACGCGAAGAGTCCCTTACGAGCAGTACTTC.

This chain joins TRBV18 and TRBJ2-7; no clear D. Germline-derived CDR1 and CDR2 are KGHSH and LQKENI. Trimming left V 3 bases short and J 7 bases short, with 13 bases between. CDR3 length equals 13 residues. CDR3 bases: TGTGCCAGCTCACCGAAACTTGACGAGGAGCAGTACTTC. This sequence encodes CASSPKLDEEQYF.

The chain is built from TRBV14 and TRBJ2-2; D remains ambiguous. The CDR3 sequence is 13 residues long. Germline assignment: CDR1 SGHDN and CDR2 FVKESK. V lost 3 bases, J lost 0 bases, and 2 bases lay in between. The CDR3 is CASSHANTGELFF. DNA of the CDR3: TGTGCCAGCAGCCATGCGAACACCGGGGAGCTGTTTTTT.

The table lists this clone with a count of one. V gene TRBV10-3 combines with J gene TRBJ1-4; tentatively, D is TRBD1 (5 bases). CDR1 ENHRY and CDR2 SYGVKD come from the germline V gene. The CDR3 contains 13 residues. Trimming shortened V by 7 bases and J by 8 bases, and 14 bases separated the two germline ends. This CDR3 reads CAINRDLGEKLFF. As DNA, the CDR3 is TGTGCCATCAATCGGGACCTCGGGGAAAAACTGTTTTTT.

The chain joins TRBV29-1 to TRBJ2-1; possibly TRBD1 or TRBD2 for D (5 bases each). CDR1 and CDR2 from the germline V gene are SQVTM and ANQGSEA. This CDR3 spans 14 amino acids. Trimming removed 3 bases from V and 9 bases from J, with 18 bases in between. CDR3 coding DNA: TGCAGCGTTGAGGGGACGAGAGCTGGTGGTGAGCAGTTCTTC. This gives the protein CSVEGTRAGGEQFF.

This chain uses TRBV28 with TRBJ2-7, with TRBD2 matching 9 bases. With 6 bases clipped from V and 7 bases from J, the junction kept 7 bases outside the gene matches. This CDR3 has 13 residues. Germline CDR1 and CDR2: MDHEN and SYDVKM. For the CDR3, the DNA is TGTGCCAGCAGGATTAGCGGGAGCGAAGAGCAGTACTTC. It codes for CASRISGSEEQYF.

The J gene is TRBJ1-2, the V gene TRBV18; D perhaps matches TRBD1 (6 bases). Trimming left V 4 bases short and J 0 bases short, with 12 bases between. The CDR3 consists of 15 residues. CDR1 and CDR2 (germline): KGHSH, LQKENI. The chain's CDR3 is CASSQKTGTNYGYTF. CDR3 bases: TGTGCCAGCTCACAAAAGACAGGAACTAACTATGGCTACACCTTC.

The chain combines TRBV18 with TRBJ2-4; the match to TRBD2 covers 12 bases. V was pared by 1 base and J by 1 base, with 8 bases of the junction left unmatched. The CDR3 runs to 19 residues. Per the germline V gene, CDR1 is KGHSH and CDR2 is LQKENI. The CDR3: CASSPLGLAGGSAKNIQYF. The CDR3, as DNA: TGTGCCAGCTCACCACTAGGCCTAGCGGGAGGGTCGGCCAAAAACATTCAGTACTTC.

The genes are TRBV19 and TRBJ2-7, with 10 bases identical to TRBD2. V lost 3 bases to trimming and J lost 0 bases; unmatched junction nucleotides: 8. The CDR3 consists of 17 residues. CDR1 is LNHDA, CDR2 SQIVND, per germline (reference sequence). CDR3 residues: CASSIQTSGTLSYEQYF. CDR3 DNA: TGTGCCAGTAGTATTCAAACTAGCGGGACACTCTCCTACGAGCAGTACTTC.

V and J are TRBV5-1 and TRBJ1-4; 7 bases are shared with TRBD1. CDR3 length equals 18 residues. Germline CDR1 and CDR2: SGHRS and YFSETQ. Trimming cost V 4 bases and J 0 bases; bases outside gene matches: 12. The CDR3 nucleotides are TGCGCCAGCAGCGTATCCGGGACAGCACTTGCAACTAATGAAAAACTGTTTTTT. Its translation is CASSVSGTALATNEKLFF.

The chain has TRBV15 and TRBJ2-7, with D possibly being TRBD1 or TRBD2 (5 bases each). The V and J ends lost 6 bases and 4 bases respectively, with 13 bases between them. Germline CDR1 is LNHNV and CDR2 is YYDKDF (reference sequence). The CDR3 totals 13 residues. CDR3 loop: CATRLGGTYEQYF. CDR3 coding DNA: TGTGCCACCAGGCTTGGGGGAACGTACGAGCAGTACTTC.

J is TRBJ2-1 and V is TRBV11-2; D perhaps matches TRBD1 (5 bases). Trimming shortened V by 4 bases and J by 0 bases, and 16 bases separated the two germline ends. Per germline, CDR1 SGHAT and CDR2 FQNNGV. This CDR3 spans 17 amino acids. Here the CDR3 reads CASSSLGLRSSYNEQFF. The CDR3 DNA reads TGTGCCAGCAGCTCCCTGGGGCTTAGGAGCTCCTACAATGAGCAGTTCTTC.